The clone carrying this T cell receptor beta chain was picked up many times. No antigen is known for it. This entry comes from a study of CD8 T cells in ankylosing spondylitis. The study, taken as a whole, reports: A motif of eight highly homologous TCR beta variants was seen as apparently characteristic of ankylosing spondylitis blood. Some motif variants had been reported before (in reactive arthritis synovial fluid and blood). Within peripheral blood, clones linked to disease were CD8+ and relatively rare. According to the report, clones linked to the disease were significantly enriched in matched synovial fluid samples taken from ankylosing spondylitis patients.

In TCRdb, the 5' RACE reads were re-called with MiXCR into one record per CDR3 protein. This sample has more than 250,000 distinct CDR3 sequences; 11% occur once, and the top ten carry roughly 9.1%. The CDR3 runs to 18 residues. V gave up 1 base and J gave up 0 bases; unmatched junction bases: 5. From germline, CDR1 is SGHRS and CDR2 YFSETQ. V usage is TRBV5-1 and J usage is TRBJ2-2; 11 positions agree with TRBD1. The clonotype comes from a female donor with ankylosing spondylitis or in good health (not recorded which). Sequenced: blood, either unsorted or a sorted T cell fraction (not recorded which). CDR3 sequence (DNA): TGCGCCAGCAGCTTGAGGACAGGGGGCGGCGCGAACACCGGGGAGCTGTTTTTT. As protein: CASSLRTGGGANTGELFF. Using reference TRBV5-1 and TRBJ2-2 for the parts outside the CDR3, the full variable domain is KAGVTQTPRYLIKTRGQQVTLSCSPISGHRSVSWYQQTPGQGLQFLFEYFSETQRNKGNFPGRFSGRQFSNSRSEMNVSTLELGDSALYLCASSLRTGGGANTGELFFGEGSRLTVL.